This TCR beta chain was captured by sequencing in a study of blood T cell repertoires in COVID-19. Whole-study context: The study drew acute and convalescent COVID-19 samples from the United States, Italy and Spain. T cells, B-cell-depleted T cells, or PBMCs provided the cDNA or gDNA that served as material.

Seattle patients were enrolled during active infection and followed longitudinally. The CDR3 is 15 amino acids. V was pared by 5 bases and J by 4 bases, with 9 bases of the junction left unmatched. Germline V gene sequence: CDR1 SNHLY, CDR2 FYNNEI. Libraries were prepared by immunoSEQ multiplex PCR; TCRdb keeps only in-frame clonotypes and omits some of them. The sample has some 65,000 clones, more than 75% seen once. The receptor was isolated from a man aged 40-55 years with COVID-19, enrolled during active disease. Sequenced: peripheral blood. The rearrangement joins TRBV2 to TRBJ2-3; 7 nucleotides agree with TRBD1. The CDR3 spells CASSPRQGFADTQYF. The CDR3 DNA follows: TGTGCCAGCAGTCCCCGACAGGGATTTGCAGATACGCAGTATTTT.